This paragraph reports one T cell receptor (beta chain). Antigen: not known. This specimen comes from a study of cytomegalovirus exposure and HLA in healthy donors. About the study: Among about 179 million T cells, an earlier analysis found about 100 million unique TCR beta sequences.

The PCR contained 60 Vbeta and 13 Jbeta primers. The data were produced by immunoSEQ multiplex PCR, yet TCRdb's version contains in-frame clones alone and is incomplete. The sample has 80,000 to 100,000 clones, roughly three quarters seen once. Overall study results and limits: Reports described diagnosis of cytomegalovirus status by the classifier as highly specific and sensitive. Rare sequences made up most TCRs, while some public TCRs were found in many donors.

Sequenced: PBMCs. The clonotype was recovered from a man aged 35 to 55 in good health and CMV-seronegative.

The CDR3 here is CASRTRKGYNEQFF. Here the CDR3 DNA reads TGTGCCAGTAGGACTAGAAAAGGGTACAATGAGCAGTTCTTC. This chain joins TRBV19 and TRBJ2-1, with a weak D call TRBD2 (6 bases). The V end lost 6 bases, the J end lost 4 bases, and 13 bases lay between the germline ends. The germline gives CDR1 LNHDA, CDR2 SQIVND (reference sequence). The CDR3 totals 14 residues.